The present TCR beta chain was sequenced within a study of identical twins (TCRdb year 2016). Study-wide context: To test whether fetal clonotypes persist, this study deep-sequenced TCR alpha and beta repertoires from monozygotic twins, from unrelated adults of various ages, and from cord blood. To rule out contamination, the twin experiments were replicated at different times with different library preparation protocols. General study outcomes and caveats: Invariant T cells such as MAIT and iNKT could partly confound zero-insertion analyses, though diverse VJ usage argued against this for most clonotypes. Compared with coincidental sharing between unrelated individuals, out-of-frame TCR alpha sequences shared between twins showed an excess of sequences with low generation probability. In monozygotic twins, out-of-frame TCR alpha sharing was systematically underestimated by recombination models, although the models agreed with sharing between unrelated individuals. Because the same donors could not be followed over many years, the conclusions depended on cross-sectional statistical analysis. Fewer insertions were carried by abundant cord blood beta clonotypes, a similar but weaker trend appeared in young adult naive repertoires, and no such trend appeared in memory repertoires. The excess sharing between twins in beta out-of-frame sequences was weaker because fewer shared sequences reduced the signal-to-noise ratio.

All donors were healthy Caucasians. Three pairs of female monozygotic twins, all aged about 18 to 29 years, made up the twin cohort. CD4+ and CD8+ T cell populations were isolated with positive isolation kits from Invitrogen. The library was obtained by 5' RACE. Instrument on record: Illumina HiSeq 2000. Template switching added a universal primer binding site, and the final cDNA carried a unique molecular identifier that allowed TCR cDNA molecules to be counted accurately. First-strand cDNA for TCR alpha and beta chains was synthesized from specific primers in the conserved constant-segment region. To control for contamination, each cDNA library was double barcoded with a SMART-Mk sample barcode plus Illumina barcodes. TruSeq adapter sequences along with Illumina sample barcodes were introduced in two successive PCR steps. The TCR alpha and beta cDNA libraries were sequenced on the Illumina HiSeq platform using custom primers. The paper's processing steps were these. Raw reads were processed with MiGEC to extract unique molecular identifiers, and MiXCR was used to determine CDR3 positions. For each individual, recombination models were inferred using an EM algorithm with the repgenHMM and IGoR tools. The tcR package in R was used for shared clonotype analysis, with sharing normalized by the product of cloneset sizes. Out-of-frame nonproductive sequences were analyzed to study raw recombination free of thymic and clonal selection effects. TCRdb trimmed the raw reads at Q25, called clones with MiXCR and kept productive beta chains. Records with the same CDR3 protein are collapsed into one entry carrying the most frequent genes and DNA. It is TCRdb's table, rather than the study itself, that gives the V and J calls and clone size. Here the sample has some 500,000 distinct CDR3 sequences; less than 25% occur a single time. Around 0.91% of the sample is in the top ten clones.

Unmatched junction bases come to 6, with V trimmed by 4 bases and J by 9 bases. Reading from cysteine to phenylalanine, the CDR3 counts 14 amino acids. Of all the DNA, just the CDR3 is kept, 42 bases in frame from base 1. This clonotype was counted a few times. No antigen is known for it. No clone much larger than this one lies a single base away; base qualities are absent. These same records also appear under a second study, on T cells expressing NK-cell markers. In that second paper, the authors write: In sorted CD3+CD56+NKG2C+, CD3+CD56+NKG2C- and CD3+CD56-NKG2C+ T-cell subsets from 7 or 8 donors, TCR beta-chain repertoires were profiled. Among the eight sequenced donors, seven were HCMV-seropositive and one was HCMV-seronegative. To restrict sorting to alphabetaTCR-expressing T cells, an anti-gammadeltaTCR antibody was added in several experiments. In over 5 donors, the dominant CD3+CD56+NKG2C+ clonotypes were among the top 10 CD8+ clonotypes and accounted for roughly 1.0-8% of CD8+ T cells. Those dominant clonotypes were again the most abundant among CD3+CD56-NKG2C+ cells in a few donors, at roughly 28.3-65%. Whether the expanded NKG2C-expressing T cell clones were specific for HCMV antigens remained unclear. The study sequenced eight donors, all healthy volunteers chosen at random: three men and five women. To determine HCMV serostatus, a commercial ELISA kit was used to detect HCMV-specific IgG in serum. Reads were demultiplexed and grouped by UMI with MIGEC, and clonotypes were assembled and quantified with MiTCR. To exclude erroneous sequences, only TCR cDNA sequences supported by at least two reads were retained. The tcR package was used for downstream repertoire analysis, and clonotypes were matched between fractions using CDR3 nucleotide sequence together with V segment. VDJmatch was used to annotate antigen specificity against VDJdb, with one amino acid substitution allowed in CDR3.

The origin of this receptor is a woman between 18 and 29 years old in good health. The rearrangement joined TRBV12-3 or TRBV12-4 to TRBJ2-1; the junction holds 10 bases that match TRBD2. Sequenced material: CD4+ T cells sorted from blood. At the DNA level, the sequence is TGTGCCAGCAGTTGGAGCGGGAGGGCCCTTGAGCAGTTCTTC. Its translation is CASSWSGRALEQFF.